These 4 T cell receptor beta chains were all obtained from the same sample, sequenced in a study of cytomegalovirus exposure and HLA in healthy donors. The PCR contained 60 Vbeta and 13 Jbeta primers. Libraries were prepared by immunoSEQ multiplex PCR; TCRdb keeps only in-frame clonotypes and omits some of them. The sample yields 170,000 or so clones, approximately 80% seen once. The sequencing sample was made of PBMCs. These receptors were collected from a man aged 30 to 39 in good health and CMV-seropositive.

The V call is TRBV6-4, the J call TRBJ2-1; 12 bases are a match to TRBD2. V lost 4 bases and J lost 10; bases outside the gene matches: 2. CDR1 and CDR2 (germline): MRHNA, SNTAGT. This CDR3 has 13 residues. The CDR3 here is CASSATSGSEQFF. The CDR3 DNA reads as TGTGCCAGCAGTGCGACTAGCGGGAGCGAGCAGTTCTTC.

The V and J genes are TRBV27 and TRBJ1-2; 8 bases agree with TRBD1. After removal of 3 bases from V and 4 bases from J, the junction contained 4 bases not matched to a gene. CDR1 and CDR2 from the germline V gene are MNHEY and SMNVEV (reference sequence). This CDR3 region has 14 residues. CDR3 residues: CASSLGGQGYGYTF. The CDR3 nucleotides read TGTGCCAGCAGTTTGGGAGGACAGGGCTATGGCTACACCTTC.

The chain employs TRBV11-2 and TRBJ1-2; D gene uncertain. Germline CDR1 reads SGHAT; CDR2 reads FQNNGV. CDR3 length: 13 amino acids. V was pared by 5 bases and J by 7 bases, with 14 bases between. The DNA of the CDR3 is TGTGCCAGCAGCCGGACGGGCGCGGGTGGCTACACCTTC. It codes for CASSRTGAGGYTF. The variable domain in full, completed from reference TRBV11-2 and TRBJ1-2, reads EAGVAQSPRYKIIEKRQSVAFWCNPISGHATLYWYQQILGQGPKLLIQFQNNGVVDDSQLPKDRFSAERLKGVDSTLKIQPAKLEDSAVYLCASSRTGAGGYTFGSGTRLTVV.

The chain couples TRBV5-6 to TRBJ2-7, with 7 positions matching TRBD1. Germline trimming cut 4 bases from V and 1 base from J; bases unmatched to any gene: 5. CDR3 size: 14 residues. Germline V lookup: CDR1 SGHDT, CDR2 YYEEEE. CDR3 sequence: CASSRPGQSYEQYF. CDR3 bases: TGTGCCAGCAGCCGGCCGGGACAGTCCTACGAGCAGTACTTC.